The 6 T cell receptor beta chains reported below all come from one sample, sequenced in a study of patients and donors after allogeneic stem cell transplantation (dated by TCRdb to 2018 to 2021). Libraries were prepared through RT-PCR. The reads were generated on a NextSeq 550. TCRdb's own reprocessing of the public reads used fastp at Q25 and MiXCR and kept productive beta chains. A single entry per CDR3 protein holds the most common genes and DNA from its merged rows. This sample lists roughly 940,000 distinct CDR3 sequences; roughly 18% were detected once. About 6% of the sample goes to the ten largest clones. The sequenced material came from blood, either unsorted or a sorted T cell fraction (not recorded which). The receptors derive from a human donor who was either an allogeneic HSCT recipient or a stem cell or donor lymphocyte infusion donor (not recorded which). It is not recorded whose cells these are; they may come from a transplant donor.

Here the CDR3 DNA reads TGTGCCAGCAGCTTTAAACCCACAGGGGGCAGGGGAAACACCGGGGAGCTGTTTTTT. Amino acids: CASSFKPTGGRGNTGELFF. The chain has TRBV5-6 and TRBJ2-2; 9 nucleotides align to TRBD1. The J segment lost 2 bases and the V segment lost 2 bases, leaving 13 bases of the junction unmatched. CDR1 and CDR2 (germline): SGHDT, YYEEEE. The length of the CDR3 is 19 residues.

This chain uses TRBV12-3 or TRBV12-4 with TRBJ2-3; D unresolved. The CDR3 is 12 residues long. Trimming stripped 4 bases from V and 6 bases from J, with 8 bases between. This CDR3 is CASSSAGDTQYF. DNA for the CDR3: TGTGCCAGCAGTTCCGCCGGGGATACGCAGTATTTT.

This clonotype was found a few times. This chain joins TRBV20-1 and TRBJ1-1; the D is unclear. In germline, CDR1 is DFQATT, CDR2 SNEGSKA (reference sequence). This CDR3 is built from 14 residues. The V end was cut by 0 bases, the J end by 1 base, with 9 bases between. The CDR3 nucleotides read TGCAGTGCTAGAGATCTTTCTAAGAACACTGAAGCTTTCTTT. Its translation: CSARDLSKNTEAFF.

This clonotype appeared a few times. CDR3 nucleotide sequence: TGTGCCAGCAGCCAAGATGACGGTGGGGGTCATTCACCCCTCCACTTT. Translated: CASSQDDGGGHSPLHF. The rearrangement links TRBV4-2 to TRBJ1-6; tentative D call: TRBD1 (5 bases). This CDR3 region has 16 residues. Trimming took off 0 bases at V and 8 bases at J, with 14 bases between the two ends. Germline CDR1 LGHNA, CDR2 YNFKEQ.

The chain combines TRBV15 with TRBJ2-1; maybe TRBD1 (5 bases). The CDR3 totals 15 residues. Trimming took off 3 bases at V and 0 bases at J, with 9 bases between the two ends. In germline, CDR1 is LNHNV, CDR2 YYDKDF (reference sequence). The CDR3 spells CATSSGRASYNEQFF. The CDR3 region has the DNA TGTGCCACCAGCAGCGGCAGGGCCTCCTACAATGAGCAGTTCTTC.

The chain recombines TRBV21-1 with TRBJ2-2; the D call TRBD2 from the table was never checked on the DNA. TRBV21-1 is noted as a pseudogene. The CDR3 covers 18 residues. Written as DNA, the CDR3 is TGTGCCAGCAGCAAAGGAGCAGAGAATAACCTCCACACCGGGGAGCTGTTTTTT. Translation: CASSKGAENNLHTGELFF.